What follows are 20 T cell receptor beta chains derived from one specimen sequenced in a study of blood T cell repertoires in COVID-19. Some clones are missing from TCRdb's copy, which holds only in-frame ones; the method was immunoSEQ multiplex PCR. The sample consists of about 230,000 clones, 75% to 90% of them appearing once. Sequenced input: peripheral blood. These receptors came from a man between 40 and 49 years old with acute or convalescent COVID-19.

V is TRBV30 and J is TRBJ1-2; 10 bases match TRBD1. The CDR3 totals 15 residues. V lost 2 bases to trimming and J lost 13 bases; unmatched junction nucleotides: 16. Per germline, CDR1 GTSNPN and CDR2 SVGIG (reference sequence). The CDR3 DNA follows: TGTGCCTGGAGTTTCATGACAGGGGGCTTACAACCGATCACCTTC. Its protein is CAWSFMTGGLQPITF.

The chain links TRBV18 to TRBJ1-1; 8 positions agree with TRBD1. Trimming took 4 bases from V and 1 from J; bases not matched to a gene: 11. Germline-derived CDR1 and CDR2 are KGHSH and LQKENI. There are 17 residues in the CDR3. The CDR3 DNA sequence: TGTGCCAGCTCACTGCTTGGGACAGGTTCTGCGAACACTGAAGCTTTCTTT. Residues: CASSLLGTGSANTEAFF.

The chain couples TRBV13 to TRBJ2-7; 10 bases fit TRBD2. Germline V gene lookup returns CDR1 PRHDT and CDR2 FYEKMQ (reference sequence). With 7 bases clipped from V and 2 bases from J, the junction kept 20 bases outside the gene matches. The CDR3 length is 19 residues. CDR3 in amino acids: CASTSLDGLAGVTPYEQYF. CDR3 nucleotides: TGTGCCAGCACCTCCCTGGATGGTCTAGCGGGAGTAACTCCCTACGAGCAGTACTTC.

The chain has TRBV24-1 and TRBJ2-1; TRBD2 agrees at 9 bases. The CDR3 spans 13 residues. The junction had 2 bases not matched to a gene; V was cut back by 7 bases and J by 5 bases. The V gene's germline CDR1 is KGHDR and CDR2 SFDVKD. This chain's CDR3 is CATRSGRHNEQFF. The CDR3 DNA reads TGTGCCACCAGGAGCGGGAGGCACAATGAGCAGTTCTTC.

V is TRBV5-4 and J is TRBJ1-1, with D hard to call. This CDR3 contains 14 residues. The V gene's germline CDR1 is SGHNT and CDR2 YYREEE (reference sequence). Trimming removed 2 bases from V and 0 bases from J, with 8 bases in between. CDR3 in DNA: TGTGCCAGCAGCTTCGCACTAATGAACACTGAAGCTTTCTTT. Protein: CASSFALMNTEAFF.

CDR3 sequence reads: CASSRDRAPGYNEQFF. CDR3 sequence (DNA): TGTGCCAGCAGCCGAGACAGGGCCCCAGGCTACAATGAGCAGTTCTTC. The rearrangement joins TRBV3-1 (or the pseudogene TRBV3-2) to TRBJ2-1; TRBD1 matches at 7 bases. Germline V lookup: CDR1 LGHDT, CDR2 YNNKEL (reference sequence). CDR3 length: 16 residues. V shed 4 bases and J 3 bases; nucleotides not matched to a gene: 9.

Only one count was recorded for this clone. V usage is TRBV6-2 or TRBV6-3 and J usage is TRBJ1-3, with D perhaps TRBD1 (6 bases). Trimming shortened V by 0 bases and J by 7 bases, and 13 bases separated the two germline ends. The CDR3 is 15 amino acids. The germline V gene encodes CDR1 MNHEY and CDR2 SVGEGT. The CDR3 DNA follows: TGTGCCAGCAGTTACTCGGGCAGGGGATCGAACACCATATATTTT. It specifies CASSYSGRGSNTIYF.

This sequence joins TRBV4-1 and TRBJ2-3; TRBD1 might be the D (6 bases). CDR3 length equals 17 residues. Trimming took off 1 base at V and 2 bases at J, with 16 bases between the two ends. Germline CDR1 reads MGHRA; CDR2 reads YSYEKL. The CDR3 sequence: CASSQVSFAGATDTQYF. In DNA form, the CDR3 reads TGCGCCAGCAGCCAAGTATCGTTTGCAGGGGCCACAGATACGCAGTATTTT.

This chain links TRBV5-4 with TRBJ1-2; no definite D call. The CDR3 has 15 residues. Trimming left V 2 bases short and J 4 bases short, with 15 bases between. Germline V gives CDR1 SGHNT, CDR2 YYREEE (reference sequence). CDR3 coding DNA: TGTGCCAGCAGCTTACCACGCGGGCAGGCCTATGGCTACACCTTC. Translated, it gives CASSLPRGQAYGYTF.

The genes are TRBV4-1 and TRBJ2-7; D may be TRBD2 (6 bases). The V and J ends lost 1 base and 2 bases respectively, with 9 bases between them. CDR3 length equals 14 residues. Germline CDR1 MGHRA, CDR2 YSYEKL. This CDR3 reads CASSQAGVTYEQYF. The CDR3 nucleotides are TGCGCCAGCAGCCAAGCGGGAGTTACCTACGAGCAGTACTTC.

The J gene is TRBJ1-5, the V gene TRBV19, with D possibly matching TRBD1 (6 bases). Trimming cost V 6 bases and J 6 bases, with 15 bases left between them. Germline V gives CDR1 LNHDA, CDR2 SQIVND (reference sequence). The CDR3 has 14 residues. The CDR3 DNA follows: TGTGCCAGTAGCACGTCGGGGGGCGGTCAGCCCCAGCATTTT. Translated, it gives CASSTSGGGQPQHF.

This rearrangement joins TRBV5-5 to TRBJ1-1, with 7 bases that match TRBD1. Germline CDR1 SGHKS, CDR2 YYEKEE (reference sequence). With V trimmed by 0 bases and J by 3 bases, 5 bases remained unmatched. This CDR3 is 15 amino acids long. Here the CDR3 reads CASSLGQGGHTEAFF. For the CDR3, the DNA is TGTGCCAGCAGCTTGGGACAGGGTGGTCACACTGAAGCTTTCTTT.

Turning to this clone: The identical CDR3 is also encoded by other nucleotide sequences in the sample. The chain links TRBV6-6 to TRBJ2-1; possible D gene TRBD2, 6 bases. The CDR3 is 13 amino acids. Germline-derived CDR1 and CDR2 are MNHNY and SVGAGI (reference sequence). V dropped 0 bases and J dropped 7 bases, with 7 bases sitting between them. This CDR3 is CASSYSRENEQFF. As DNA, the CDR3 is TGTGCCAGCAGTTACTCCCGGGAGAATGAGCAGTTCTTC.

The gene calls are TRBV7-2 and TRBJ2-1, with a weak D call TRBD1 (6 bases). Germline CDR1 is SGHTA and CDR2 is FQGNSA. The CDR3 length is 15 residues. Trimming stripped 2 bases from V and 5 bases from J, with 13 bases between. In DNA, the CDR3 is TGTGCCAGCAGCTTAAAACTCAGGGGACACAATGAGCAGTTCTTC. Encoded protein: CASSLKLRGHNEQFF.

The CDR3 loop is CASSFRGQGDLQNEKLFF. Written as DNA, the CDR3 is TGTGCCAGCTCCTTTCGGGGACAGGGCGATTTACAGAATGAAAAACTGTTTTTT. The rearrangement uses TRBV18 and TRBJ1-4, with 9 bases fitting TRBD1. The CDR3 extends over 18 amino acids. The germline V gene encodes CDR1 KGHSH and CDR2 LQKENI. V dropped 6 bases and J dropped 5; count of bases not matched to a gene: 16.

This chain connects TRBV24-1 to TRBJ1-2; tentative D call: TRBD1 (6 bases). Germline CDR1 reads KGHDR; CDR2 reads SFDVKD. Trimming left V 4 bases short and J 8 bases short, with 16 bases between. The CDR3 has 14 residues. CDR3 protein: CATSDGWTDRGYTF. The CDR3 DNA reads TGTGCCACCAGTGACGGTTGGACAGATAGGGGCTACACCTTC.

In DNA, the CDR3 is TGTGCCAGCAGCCAGGACAGGGCTCAGCCCCAGCATTTT. This codes for CASSQDRAQPQHF. The chain is built from TRBV5-6 and TRBJ1-5; 8 bases line up with TRBD1. Per germline, CDR1 SGHDT and CDR2 YYEEEE. With 4 bases clipped from V and 6 bases from J, the junction kept 3 bases outside the gene matches. The CDR3 has 13 residues.

The chain carries TRBV19 and TRBJ1-1; D unclear. Germline CDR1 is LNHDA and CDR2 is SQIVND (reference sequence). V was clipped by 4 bases and J by 1 base, with 7 bases between them. This CDR3 comprises 13 residues. The CDR3 sequence: CASSKQQNTEAFF. Here the CDR3 DNA reads TGTGCCAGTAGTAAACAGCAGAACACTGAAGCTTTCTTT.

The CDR3 region is CASSIKGNYGYTF. DNA for the CDR3: TGTGCCAGTAGTATTAAGGGGAACTATGGCTACACCTTC. The chain carries TRBV19 and TRBJ1-2, with a possible D match to TRBD1 (5 bases). V was clipped by 3 bases and J by 2 bases, with 7 bases between them. The CDR3 is made up of 13 amino acids. Germline V gene sequence: CDR1 LNHDA, CDR2 SQIVND (reference sequence).

The CDR3 DNA follows: TGCGCCAGCAGCTTGGGTAGCGGGTCGGCCTACGAGCAGTACTTC. Translating gives CASSLGSGSAYEQYF. The rearrangement joins TRBV5-1 to TRBJ2-7; the match to TRBD2 covers 7 bases. Germline values: CDR1 SGHRS, CDR2 YFSETQ. Germline trimming cut 0 bases from V and 2 bases from J; bases unmatched to any gene: 5. The CDR3 contains 15 residues.